This T cell receptor beta chain was captured in a study of tumor and adjacent non-tumor tissue in lung cancer. The overall study: There were fewer than 15 adenocarcinoma, 2 squamous cell carcinoma and 1 small cell lung cancer cases.

This sample's RNA came from whole unsorted tissue. The normal lung tissue was taken more than 3 cm from the tumor edge. The table lists this clonotype with a few counts. One base away lies a much larger clone, so this may be a sequencing read error. TCRbeta libraries were built with three rounds of nested PCR, modified from ARM-PCR. TCRdb called the multiplex PCR reads again in MiXCR, with one record for every CDR3 protein. The sample carries about 110,000 distinct CDR3 sequences, roughly two thirds recorded once. The TCR comes from a man aged 55 to 70 with non-small cell lung cancer. What was sequenced was distant non-tumor lung tissue.

The CDR3 sequence: CVSRTQETQYF. The DNA for the CDR3 is TGTGTCAGCAGGACCCAAGAGACCCAGTACTTC. This rearrangement joins TRBV6-2 or TRBV6-3 to TRBJ2-5; no reliable D call. CDR1 and CDR2 (germline): MNHEY, SVGEGT. The CDR3 totals 11 residues.